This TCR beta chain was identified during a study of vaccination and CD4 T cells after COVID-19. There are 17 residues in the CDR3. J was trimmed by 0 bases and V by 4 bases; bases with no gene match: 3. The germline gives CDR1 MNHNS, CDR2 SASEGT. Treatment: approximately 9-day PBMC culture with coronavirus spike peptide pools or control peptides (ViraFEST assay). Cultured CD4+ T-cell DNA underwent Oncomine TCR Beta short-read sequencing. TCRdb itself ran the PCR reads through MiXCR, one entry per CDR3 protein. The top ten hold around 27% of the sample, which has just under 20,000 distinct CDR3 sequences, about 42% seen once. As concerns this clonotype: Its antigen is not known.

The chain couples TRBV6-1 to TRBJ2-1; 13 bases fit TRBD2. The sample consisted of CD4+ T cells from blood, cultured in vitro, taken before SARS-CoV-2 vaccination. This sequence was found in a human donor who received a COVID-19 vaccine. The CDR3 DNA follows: TGTGCCAGCAGTGTACTAGCGGGGGGGAGCTCCTACAATGAGCAGTTCTTC. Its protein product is CASSVLAGGSSYNEQFF.